The T cell receptor (beta chain) described here comes from a study of blood T cell repertoires in COVID-19. Study-level background: Samples taken during acute and convalescent COVID-19 were collected in the United States, Italy and Spain.

Authors' methods: Estimated nucleated cell counts came from reference gene primer amplification. Assay: immunoSEQ multiplex PCR; the TCRdb copy retains only in-frame clones and omits some. V and J calls and clone size follow that table, whereas D and trimming were derived from the DNA. The table has about 260,000 clones, over 70% seen once; the top ten hold about 1.6%. This receptor was obtained from a woman aged 35 to 49 who had recovered from COVID-19. Sequenced: peripheral blood.

The CDR3 here is CASSELGSYNSPLHF. The CDR3 DNA sequence: TGTGCCAGCAGTGAACTCGGCTCCTATAATTCACCCCTCCACTTT. The chain couples TRBV2 to TRBJ1-6; D is undetermined. CDR1 and CDR2 from the germline V gene are SNHLY and FYNNEI. The V gene lost 2 bases and the J gene lost 0 bases, with 5 bases spanning the gap. This CDR3 has 15 residues.